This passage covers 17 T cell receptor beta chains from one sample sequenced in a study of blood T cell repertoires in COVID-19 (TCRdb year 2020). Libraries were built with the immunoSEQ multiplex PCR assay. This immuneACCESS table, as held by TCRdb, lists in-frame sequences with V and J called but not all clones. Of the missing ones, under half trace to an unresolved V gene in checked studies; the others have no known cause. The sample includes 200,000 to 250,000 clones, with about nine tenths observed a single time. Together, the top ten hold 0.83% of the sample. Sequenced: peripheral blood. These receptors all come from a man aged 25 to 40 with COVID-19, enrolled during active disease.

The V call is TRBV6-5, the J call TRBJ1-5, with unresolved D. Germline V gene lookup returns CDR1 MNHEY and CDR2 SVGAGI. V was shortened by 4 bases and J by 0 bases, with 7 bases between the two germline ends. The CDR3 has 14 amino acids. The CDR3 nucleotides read TGTGCCAGCAGTTTGGACTATAGCAATCAGCCCCAGCATTTT. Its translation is CASSLDYSNQPQHF.

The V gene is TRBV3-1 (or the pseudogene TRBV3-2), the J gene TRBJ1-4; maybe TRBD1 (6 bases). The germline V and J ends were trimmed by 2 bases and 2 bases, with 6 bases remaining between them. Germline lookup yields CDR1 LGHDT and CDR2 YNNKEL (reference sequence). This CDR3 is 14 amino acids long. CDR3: CASSQQGTNEKLFF. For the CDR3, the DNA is TGTGCCAGCAGCCAACAGGGGACTAATGAAAAACTGTTTTTT.

As DNA, the CDR3 is TGTGCCAGTAGGAGGGGACACCGGGACAGGGGCGGTTCACCCCTCCACTTT. Residues: CASRRGHRDRGGSPLHF. This chain connects TRBV19 to TRBJ1-6; 10 nucleotides match TRBD1. J lost 9 bases, V lost 6 bases, and 14 bases had no gene match. The V gene's germline CDR1 is LNHDA and CDR2 SQIVND (reference sequence). The CDR3 is 17 amino acids.

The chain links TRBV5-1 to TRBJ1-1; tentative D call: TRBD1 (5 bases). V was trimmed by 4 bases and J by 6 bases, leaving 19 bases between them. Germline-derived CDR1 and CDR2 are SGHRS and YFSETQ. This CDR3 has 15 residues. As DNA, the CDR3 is TGCGCCAGCAGCCAGAAGGAGCAGGGCCTATCTGAAGCTTTCTTT. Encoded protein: CASSQKEQGLSEAFF.

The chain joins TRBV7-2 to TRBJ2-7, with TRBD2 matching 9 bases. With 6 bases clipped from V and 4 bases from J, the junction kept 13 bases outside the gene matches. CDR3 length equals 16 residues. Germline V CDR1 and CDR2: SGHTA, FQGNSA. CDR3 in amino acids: CASSRMGSGGSYEQYF. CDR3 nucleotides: TGTGCCAGCAGTCGGATGGGAAGCGGGGGGTCGTACGAGCAGTACTTC.

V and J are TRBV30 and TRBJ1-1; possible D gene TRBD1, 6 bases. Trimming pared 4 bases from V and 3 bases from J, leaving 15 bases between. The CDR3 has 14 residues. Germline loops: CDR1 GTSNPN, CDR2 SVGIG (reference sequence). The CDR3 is CAWIYKGGHTEAFF. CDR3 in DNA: TGTGCCTGGATTTATAAGGGGGGGCACACTGAAGCTTTCTTT. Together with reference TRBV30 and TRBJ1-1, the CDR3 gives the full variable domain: SQTIHQWPATLVQPVGSPLSLECTVEGTSNPNLYWYRQAAGRGLQLLFYSVGIGQISSEVPQNLSASRPQDRQFILSSKKLLLSDSGFYLCAWIYKGGHTEAFFGQGTRLTVV.

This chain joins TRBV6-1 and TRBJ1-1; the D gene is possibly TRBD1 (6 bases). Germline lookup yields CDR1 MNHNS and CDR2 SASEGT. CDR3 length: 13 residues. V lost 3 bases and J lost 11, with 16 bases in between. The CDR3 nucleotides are TGTGCCAGCAGTGATGGTCAGGGGCTTCAGGCTTTCTTT. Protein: CASSDGQGLQAFF.

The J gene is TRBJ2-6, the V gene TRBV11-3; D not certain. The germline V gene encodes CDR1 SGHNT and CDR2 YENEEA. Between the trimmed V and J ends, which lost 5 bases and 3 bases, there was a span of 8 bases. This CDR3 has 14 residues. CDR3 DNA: TGTGCCAGCAGCGCGCCAGGTGGGGCCAACGTCCTGACTTTC. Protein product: CASSAPGGANVLTF.

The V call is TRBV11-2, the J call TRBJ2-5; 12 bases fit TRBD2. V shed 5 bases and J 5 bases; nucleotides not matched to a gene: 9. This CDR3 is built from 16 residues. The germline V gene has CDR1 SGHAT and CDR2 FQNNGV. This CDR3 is CASSPRTSGAGETQYF. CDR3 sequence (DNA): TGTGCCAGCAGCCCACGGACTAGCGGGGCGGGGGAGACCCAGTACTTC.

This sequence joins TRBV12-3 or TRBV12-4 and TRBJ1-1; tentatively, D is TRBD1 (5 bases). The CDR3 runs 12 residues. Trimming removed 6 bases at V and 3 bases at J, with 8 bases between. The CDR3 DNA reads TGTGCCAGCAGCGGACAAGACACTGAAGCTTTCTTT. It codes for CASSGQDTEAFF.

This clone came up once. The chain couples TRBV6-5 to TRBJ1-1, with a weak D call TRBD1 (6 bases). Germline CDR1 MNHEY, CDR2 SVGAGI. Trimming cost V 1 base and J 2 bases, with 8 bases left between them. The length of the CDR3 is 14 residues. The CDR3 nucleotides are TGTGCCAGCAGTTACTGGACAGATAACACTGAAGCTTTCTTT. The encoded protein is CASSYWTDNTEAFF.

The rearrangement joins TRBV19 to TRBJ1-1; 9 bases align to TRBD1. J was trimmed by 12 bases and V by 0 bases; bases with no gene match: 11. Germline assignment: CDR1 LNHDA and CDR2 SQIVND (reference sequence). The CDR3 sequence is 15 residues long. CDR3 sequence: CASSIDPRGGTGTFF. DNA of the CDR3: TGTGCCAGTAGTATAGACCCCCGAGGGGGGACAGGGACTTTCTTT.

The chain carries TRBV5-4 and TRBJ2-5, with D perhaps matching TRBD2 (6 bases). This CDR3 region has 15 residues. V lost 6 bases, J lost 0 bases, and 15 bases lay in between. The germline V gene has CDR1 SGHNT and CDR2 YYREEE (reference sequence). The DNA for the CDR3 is TGTGCCAGCAACCCCGGTGGGGGGTACCAAGAGACCCAGTACTTC. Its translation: CASNPGGGYQETQYF. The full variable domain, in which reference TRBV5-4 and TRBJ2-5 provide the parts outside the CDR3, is ETGVTQSPTHLIKTRGQQVTLRCSSQSGHNTVSWYQQALGQGPQFIFQYYREEENGRGNFPPRFSGLQFPNYSSELNVNALELDDSALYLCASNPGGGYQETQYFGPGTRLLVL.

CDR3 bases: TGTGCCAGCAGGGCTAGCGCGGGAGAGACCCAGTACTTC. It is translated as CASRASAGETQYF. The chain recombines TRBV5-4 with TRBJ2-5; D perhaps matches TRBD2 (6 bases). CDR1 and CDR2 (germline): SGHNT, YYREEE (reference sequence). V lost 5 bases to trimming and J lost 4 bases, with 12 bases between them. This CDR3 has 13 residues.

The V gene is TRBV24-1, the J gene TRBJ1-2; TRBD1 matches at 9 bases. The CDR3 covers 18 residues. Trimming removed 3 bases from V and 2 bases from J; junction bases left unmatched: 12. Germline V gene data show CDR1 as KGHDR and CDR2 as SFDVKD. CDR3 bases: TGTGCCACCAGTGATCCTGGACAGGGGTCCCTTTCCAACTATGGCTACACCTTC. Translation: CATSDPGQGSLSNYGYTF.

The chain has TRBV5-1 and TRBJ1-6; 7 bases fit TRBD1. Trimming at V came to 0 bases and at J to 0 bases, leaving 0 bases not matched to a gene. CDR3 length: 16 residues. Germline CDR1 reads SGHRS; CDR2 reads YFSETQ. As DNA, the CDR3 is TGCGCCAGCAGCTTGGGGGACAGCTCCTATAATTCACCCCTCCACTTT. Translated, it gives CASSLGDSSYNSPLHF. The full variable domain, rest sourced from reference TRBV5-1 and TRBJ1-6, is KAGVTQTPRYLIKTRGQQVTLSCSPISGHRSVSWYQQTPGQGLQFLFEYFSETQRNKGNFPGRFSGRQFSNSRSEMNVSTLELGDSALYLCASSLGDSSYNSPLHFGNGTRLTVT.

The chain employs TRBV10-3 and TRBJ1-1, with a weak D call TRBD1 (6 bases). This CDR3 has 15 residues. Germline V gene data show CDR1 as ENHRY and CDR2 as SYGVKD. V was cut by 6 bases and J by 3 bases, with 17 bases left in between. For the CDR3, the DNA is TGTGCCATCAGACCTACACAGGGTGGCGACACTGAAGCTTTCTTT. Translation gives CAIRPTQGGDTEAFF.